This is a list of T cell receptor beta chains from one sample in a study of cytomegalovirus exposure and HLA in healthy donors. This table comes from immunoSEQ multiplex PCR, and its TCRdb copy is limited to in-frame clones, with some not included. The table has about 93,000 clones, over 55% seen once; the top ten hold about 6%. The material sequenced was PBMCs. These receptors were obtained from a boy aged 5-17 years in good health and CMV-seropositive. Both conserved end residues are part of each CDR3.

j_call: TRBJ1-2; v_call: TRBV6-6; cdr3_aa: CASETTGINYGYTF
j_call: TRBJ2-7; v_call: TRBV10-3; cdr3_aa: CAISEGREGEQYF
j_call: TRBJ1-1; v_call: TRBV5-1; cdr3_aa: CASSLKGVTEAFF
j_call: TRBJ1-1; v_call: TRBV2; cdr3_aa: CASRANRDTEAFF
j_call: TRBJ2-7; v_call: TRBV29-1; cdr3_aa: CSVAGATYEQYF
j_call: TRBJ2-3; v_call: TRBV5-4; cdr3_aa: CASSRDNTDTQYF
j_call: TRBJ1-1; v_call: TRBV6-6; cdr3_aa: CASSQIWGRTEAFF
j_call: TRBJ2-5; v_call: TRBV5-6; cdr3_aa: CASSRGPPAGALETQYF
j_call: TRBJ2-2; v_call: TRBV6-5; cdr3_aa: CASSRTGRTGELFF
j_call: TRBJ1-1; v_call: TRBV5-4; cdr3_aa: CASSPMLTGPNTEAFF
j_call: TRBJ2-7; v_call: TRBV4-1; cdr3_aa: CASSQRMGPPYEQYF
j_call: TRBJ2-1; v_call: TRBV4-1; cdr3_aa: CASSQDSRTSGLPRNEQFF
j_call: TRBJ1-4; v_call: TRBV9; cdr3_aa: CASGAGWNEKLFF
j_call: TRBJ1-3; v_call: TRBV25-1; cdr3_aa: CASSEPQGPGNTIYF
j_call: TRBJ1-2; v_call: TRBV7-9; cdr3_aa: CASSLGPGYTF
j_call: TRBJ2-2; v_call: TRBV5-6; cdr3_aa: CASSFVGQNTGELFF
j_call: TRBJ2-3; v_call: TRBV9; cdr3_aa: CASSLAASTDTQYF
j_call: TRBJ2-3; v_call: TRBV5-6; cdr3_aa: CASSSQVGGTDTQYF
j_call: TRBJ1-1; v_call: TRBV10-2; cdr3_aa: CASSDVFEVMNTEAFF
j_call: TRBJ2-2; v_call: TRBV5-4; cdr3_aa: CASSLSYSRELFF
j_call: TRBJ2-5; v_call: TRBV10-3; cdr3_aa: CAISDPLAGGPETQYF
j_call: TRBJ1-2; v_call: TRBV4-1; cdr3_aa: CASSYRGSDYGYTF
j_call: TRBJ1-2; v_call: TRBV15; cdr3_aa: CATSTDTYGYTF
j_call: TRBJ2-7; v_call: TRBV30; cdr3_aa: CAWRKPGLAGGRQYF